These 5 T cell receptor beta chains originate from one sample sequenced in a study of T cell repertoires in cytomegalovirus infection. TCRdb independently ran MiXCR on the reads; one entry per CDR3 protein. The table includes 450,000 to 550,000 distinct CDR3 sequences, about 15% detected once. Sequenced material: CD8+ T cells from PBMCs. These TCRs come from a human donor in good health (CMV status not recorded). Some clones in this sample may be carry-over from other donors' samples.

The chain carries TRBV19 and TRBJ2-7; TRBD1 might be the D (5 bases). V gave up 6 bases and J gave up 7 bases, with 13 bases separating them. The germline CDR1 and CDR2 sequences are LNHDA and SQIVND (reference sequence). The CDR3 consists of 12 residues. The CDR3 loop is CASSDSPQEQYF. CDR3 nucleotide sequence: TGTGCCAGTAGCGACAGTCCACAGGAGCAGTACTTC.

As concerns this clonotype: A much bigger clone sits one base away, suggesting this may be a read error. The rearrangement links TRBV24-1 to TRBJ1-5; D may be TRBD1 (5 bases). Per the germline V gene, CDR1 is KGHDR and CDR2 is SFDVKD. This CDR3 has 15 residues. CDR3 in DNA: TGTGCCACCAGTGATCTCGGGGCTAGCAATCAGGCCCAGCATTTT. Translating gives CATSDLGASNQAQHF.

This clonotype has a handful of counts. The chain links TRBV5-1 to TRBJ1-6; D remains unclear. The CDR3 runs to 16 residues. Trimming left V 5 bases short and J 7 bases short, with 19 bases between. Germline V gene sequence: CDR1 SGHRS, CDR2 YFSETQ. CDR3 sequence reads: CASRGFVEAENSPLHF. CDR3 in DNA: TGCGCCAGCAGGGGGTTTGTGGAAGCGGAAAATTCACCCCTCCACTTT.

Here the CDR3 reads CASSTGQGYSTDTQYF. The CDR3 nucleotides are TGTGCCAGTAGTACAGGCCAGGGGTATAGCACAGATACGCAGTATTTT. The gene calls are TRBV19 and TRBJ2-3; tentative D call: TRBD1 (6 bases). Per germline, CDR1 LNHDA and CDR2 SQIVND (reference sequence). The CDR3 runs 16 residues. Deletions cut 4 bases from V and 0 bases from J, with 14 bases between.

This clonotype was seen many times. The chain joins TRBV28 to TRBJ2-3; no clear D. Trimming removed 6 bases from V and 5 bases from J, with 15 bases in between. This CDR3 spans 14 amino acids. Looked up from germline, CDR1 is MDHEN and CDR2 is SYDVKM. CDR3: CASRWIHGKDTQYF. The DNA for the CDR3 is TGTGCCAGCAGATGGATACACGGAAAAGATACGCAGTATTTT.